This T cell receptor (beta chain) was captured in a study of blood T cells in healthy people across ages. Next came a second PCR, run for about 7 to 12 cycles, which used a sample-barcoded 5' primer along with a J-beta primer mix. Each CDR3 protein gets one entry after TCRdb re-called the 5' RACE reads with MiXCR. The top ten hold roughly 13% of the sample, which has 850,000 to 1,000,000 distinct CDR3 sequences, roughly 52% seen once. With 4 bases removed from V and 2 bases from J, the gap between germline ends came to 17 bases. Germline CDR1 is SGHKS and CDR2 is YYEKEE (reference sequence). The length of the CDR3 is 16 residues.

Sequenced material: blood. The receptor was derived from a man between 25 and 39 years old in good health. The chain has TRBV5-5 and TRBJ2-3; D perhaps matches TRBD1 (6 bases). The DNA of the CDR3 is TGTGCCAGCAGCCGAACAGGGACGTCGACCACAGATACGCAGTATTTT. Translated: CASSRTGTSTTDTQYF.